This T cell receptor beta chain derives from a study of a mutant IDH1 vaccine in newly diagnosed glioma. About the research overall: Patients were pretreated with radiotherapy, temozolomide, or both, mostly both.

Between the trimmed V and J ends, which lost 3 bases and 2 bases, there was a span of 10 bases. CDR1 and CDR2 from the germline V gene are LNHDA and SQIVND (reference sequence). This CDR3 has 14 residues. Study results and limitations: With respect to changes in top peripheral T cell clonotypes, pseudoprogression seemed unrelated. Patients showed vaccine-induced immune responses at a rate of roughly 93%.

Notes on this clone: Its antigen remains unidentified.

Libraries were prepared by immunoSEQ multiplex PCR; TCRdb keeps only in-frame clonotypes and omits some of them. The sample carries about 32,000 clones, roughly 77% recorded once. Time point specified: week 35, safety follow-up. Vaccinated patients received 300 ug of mutant IDH1 20-mer peptide per dose, with topical imiquimod. Across weeks 1, 3, 5, 7, 11, 15, 19 and 23, patients received a vaccination each time, eight in all. V and J are TRBV19 and TRBJ1-1; D is unresolved. The TCR comes from a man younger than 40 with glioma. The material sequenced was PBMCs, taken from a glioma patient whose treatment included an IDH1 peptide vaccine. Here the CDR3 reads CASSIFFVNTEAFF. The CDR3 nucleotides are TGTGCCAGTAGTATTTTTTTCGTAAACACTGAAGCTTTCTTT.